The source of this T cell receptor (beta chain) is a study of patients and donors after allogeneic stem cell transplantation. Via MiXCR, TCRdb re-called the RT-PCR reads, giving one row per CDR3 protein. The repertoire has 87,000 or so distinct CDR3 sequences, approximately 5.2% of them found once; the top ten carry around 3%. Trimming removed 5 bases from V and 1 base from J, with 12 bases in between. This CDR3 comprises 16 residues. This clonotype was seen repeatedly, ten times or more. Sample: blood, either unsorted or a sorted T cell fraction (not recorded which). This receptor was identified in a human donor who was either an allogeneic HSCT recipient or a stem cell or donor lymphocyte infusion donor (not recorded which). It is not recorded whose cells these are; they may come from a transplant donor. The rearrangement links TRBV12-3 or TRBV12-4 to TRBJ2-6; D gene uncertain. CDR3 nucleotides: TGTGCCAGCAGTACCGGGCATCCGTCTGGGGCCAACGTCCTGACTTTC. Its translation is CASSTGHPSGANVLTF.